This TCR beta chain came from a study of identical twins. TCRdb redid the calling of the 5' RACE reads with MiXCR, one entry per CDR3 protein. Here the sample spans some 500,000 distinct CDR3 sequences, approximately 15% being singletons. Germline V gives CDR1 SEHNR, CDR2 FQNEAQ (reference sequence). The junction had 4 bases not matched to a gene; V was cut back by 5 bases and J by 3 bases. The CDR3 has 14 residues. This clonotype was counted only a few times. The sample also formed part of further work on yellow fever vaccine responses in identical twins.

The chain links TRBV7-9 to TRBJ1-5; 7 positions agree with TRBD1. The source is a young woman in good health. The sequencing sample was made of CD4+ T cells sorted from blood. The CDR3 loop reads CASSRQGVNQPQHF. CDR3 DNA: TGTGCCAGCAGCCGACAGGGAGTCAATCAGCCCCAGCATTTT.